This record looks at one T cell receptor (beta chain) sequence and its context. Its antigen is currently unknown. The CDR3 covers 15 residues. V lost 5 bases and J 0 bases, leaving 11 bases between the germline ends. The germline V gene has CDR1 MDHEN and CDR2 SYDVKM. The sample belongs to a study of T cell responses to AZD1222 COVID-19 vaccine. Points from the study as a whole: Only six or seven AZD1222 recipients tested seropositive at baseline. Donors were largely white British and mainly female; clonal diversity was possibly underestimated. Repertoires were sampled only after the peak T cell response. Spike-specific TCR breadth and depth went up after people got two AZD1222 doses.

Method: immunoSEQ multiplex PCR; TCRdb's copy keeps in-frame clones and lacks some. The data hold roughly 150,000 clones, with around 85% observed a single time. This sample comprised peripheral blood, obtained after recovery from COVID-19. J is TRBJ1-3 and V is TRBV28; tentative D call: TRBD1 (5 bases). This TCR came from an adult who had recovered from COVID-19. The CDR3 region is CASSPGGVSGNTIYF. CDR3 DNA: TGTGCCAGCAGTCCTGGGGGGGTCTCTGGAAACACCATATATTTT. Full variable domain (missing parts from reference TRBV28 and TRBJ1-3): DVKVTQSSRYLVKRTGEKVFLECVQDMDHENMFWYRQDPGLGLRLIYFSYDVKMKEKGDIPEGYSVSREKKERFSLILESASTNQTSMYLCASSPGGVSGNTIYFGEGSWLTVV.